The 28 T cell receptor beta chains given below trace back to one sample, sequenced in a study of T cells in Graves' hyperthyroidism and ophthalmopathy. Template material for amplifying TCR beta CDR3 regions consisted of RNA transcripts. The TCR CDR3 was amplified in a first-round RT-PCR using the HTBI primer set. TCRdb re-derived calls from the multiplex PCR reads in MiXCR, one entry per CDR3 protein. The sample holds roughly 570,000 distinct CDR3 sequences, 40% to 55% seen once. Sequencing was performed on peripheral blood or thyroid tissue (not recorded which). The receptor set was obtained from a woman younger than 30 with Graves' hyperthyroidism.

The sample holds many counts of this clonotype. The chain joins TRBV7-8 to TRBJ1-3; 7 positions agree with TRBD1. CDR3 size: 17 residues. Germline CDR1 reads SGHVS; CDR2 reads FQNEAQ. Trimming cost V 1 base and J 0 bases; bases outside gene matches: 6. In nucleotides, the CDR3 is TGTGCCAGCAGCTTAGAAGGCAGGGGGGACTCTGGAAACACCATATATTTT. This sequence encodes CASSLEGRGDSGNTIYF.

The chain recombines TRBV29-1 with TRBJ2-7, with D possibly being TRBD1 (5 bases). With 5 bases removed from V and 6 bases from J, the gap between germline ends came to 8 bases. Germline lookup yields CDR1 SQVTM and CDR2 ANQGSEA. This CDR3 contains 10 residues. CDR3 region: CSVPGSEQYF. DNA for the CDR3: TGCAGCGTTCCAGGGTCCGAGCAGTACTTC.

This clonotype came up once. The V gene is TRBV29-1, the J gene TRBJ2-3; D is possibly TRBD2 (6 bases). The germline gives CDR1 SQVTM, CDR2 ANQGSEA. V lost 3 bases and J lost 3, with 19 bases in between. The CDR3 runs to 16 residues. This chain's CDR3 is CSVDVLGGSVTDTQYF. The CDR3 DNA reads TGCAGCGTTGACGTACTGGGGGGAAGTGTGACAGATACGCAGTATTTT.

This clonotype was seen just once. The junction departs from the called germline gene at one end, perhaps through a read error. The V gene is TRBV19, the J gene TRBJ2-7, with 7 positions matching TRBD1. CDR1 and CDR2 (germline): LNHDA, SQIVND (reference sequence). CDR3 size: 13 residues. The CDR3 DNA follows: TGTGGCACGAATGCCAGGGGGTCCTACGAGCGGTACTTC. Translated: CGTNARGSYERYF.

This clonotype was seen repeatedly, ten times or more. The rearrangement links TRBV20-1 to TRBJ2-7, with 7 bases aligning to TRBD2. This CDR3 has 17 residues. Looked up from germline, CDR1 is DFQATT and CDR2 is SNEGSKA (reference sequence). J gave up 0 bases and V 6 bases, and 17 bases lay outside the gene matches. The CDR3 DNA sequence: TGCAGTGCCTCCCCCCCCTGGTACAGCGGGGACTCCTACGAGCAGTACTTC. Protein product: CSASPPWYSGDSYEQYF.

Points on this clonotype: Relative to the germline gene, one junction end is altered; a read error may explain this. CDR3 sequence (DNA): TGTGCCAGCAGTGAAATGGTTTTT. This codes for CASSEMVF. This sequence joins TRBV2 and TRBJ1-4; no clear D. Germline loops: CDR1 SNHLY, CDR2 FYNNEI. The CDR3 loop spans 8 amino acids.

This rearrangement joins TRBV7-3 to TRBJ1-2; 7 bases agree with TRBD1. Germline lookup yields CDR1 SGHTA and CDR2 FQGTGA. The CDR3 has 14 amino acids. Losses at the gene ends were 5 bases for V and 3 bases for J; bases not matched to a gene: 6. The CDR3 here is CASSPTGMDYGYTF. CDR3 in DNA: TGTGCCAGCAGCCCGACAGGGATGGACTATGGCTACACCTTC.

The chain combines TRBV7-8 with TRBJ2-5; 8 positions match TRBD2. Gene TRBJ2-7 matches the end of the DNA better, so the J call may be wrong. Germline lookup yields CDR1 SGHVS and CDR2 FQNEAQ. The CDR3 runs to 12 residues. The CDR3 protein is CATTAGGYEQYF. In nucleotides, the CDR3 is TGTGCCACCACTGCGGGGGGCTACGAGCAGTACTTC.

The CDR3 bases are TGTGCCATCCAAGGACAGGGGGCCTACGAGCAGTACTTC. Amino acids: CAIQGQGAYEQYF. The V call is TRBV10-3, the J call TRBJ2-7; 10 positions match TRBD1. Germline CDR1 reads ENHRY; CDR2 reads SYGVKD. There are 13 residues in the CDR3. With 8 bases clipped from V and 2 bases from J, the junction kept 3 bases outside the gene matches.

CDR3 protein: CASSERLAYEQYF. CDR3 DNA sequence: TGTGCCAGCAGTGAACGGCTAGCCTACGAGCAGTACTTC. This chain uses TRBV2 with TRBJ2-7, with D hard to call. Between the trimmed V and J ends, which lost 2 bases and 2 bases, there was a span of 7 bases. Germline assignment: CDR1 SNHLY and CDR2 FYNNEI. The CDR3 is 13 amino acids.

CDR3 region: CASSQGVAGGDEQYF. DNA for the CDR3: TGCGCCAGCAGCCAAGGAGTAGCGGGGGGCGACGAGCAGTACTTC. V is TRBV4-1 and J is TRBJ2-7; TRBD2 agrees at 10 bases. Germline CDR1 MGHRA, CDR2 YSYEKL. The trim removed 1 base at V and 5 bases at J, leaving 5 bases unmatched. The CDR3 extends over 15 amino acids.

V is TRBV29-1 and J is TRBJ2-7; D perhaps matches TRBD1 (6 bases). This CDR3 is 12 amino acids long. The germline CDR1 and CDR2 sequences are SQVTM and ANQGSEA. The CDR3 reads CNVKKGAYEQYF. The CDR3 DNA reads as TGCAACGTAAAAAAGGGGGCCTACGAGCAGTACTTC.

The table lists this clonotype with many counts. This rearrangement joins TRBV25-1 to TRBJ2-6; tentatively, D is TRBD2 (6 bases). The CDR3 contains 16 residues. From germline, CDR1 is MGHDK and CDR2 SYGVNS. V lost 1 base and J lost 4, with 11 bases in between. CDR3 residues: CASSEFSREGANVLTF. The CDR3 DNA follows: TGTGCCAGCAGTGAATTCTCCCGGGAGGGGGCCAACGTCCTGACTTTC.

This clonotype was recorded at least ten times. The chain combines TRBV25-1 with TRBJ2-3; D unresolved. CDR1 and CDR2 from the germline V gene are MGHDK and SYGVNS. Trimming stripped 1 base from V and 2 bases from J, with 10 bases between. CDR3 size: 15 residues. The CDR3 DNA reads TGTGCCAGCAGTGAATTTCTTAGGGCCACAGATACGCAGTATTTT. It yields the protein CASSEFLRATDTQYF.

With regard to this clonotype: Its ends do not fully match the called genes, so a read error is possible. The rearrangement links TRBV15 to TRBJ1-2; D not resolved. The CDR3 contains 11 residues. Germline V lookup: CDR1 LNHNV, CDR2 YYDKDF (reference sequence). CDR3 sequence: CATSRGTGYAF. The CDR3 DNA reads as TGTGCCACCAGCAGAGGGACTGGCTACGCCTTC.

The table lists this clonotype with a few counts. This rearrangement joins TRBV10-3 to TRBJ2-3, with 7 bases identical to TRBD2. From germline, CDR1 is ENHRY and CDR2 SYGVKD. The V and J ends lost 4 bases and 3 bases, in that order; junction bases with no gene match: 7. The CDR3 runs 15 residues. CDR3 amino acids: CAISVGGRVTDTQYF. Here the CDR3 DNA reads TGTGCCATCAGTGTCGGCGGGAGAGTAACAGATACGCAGTATTTT.

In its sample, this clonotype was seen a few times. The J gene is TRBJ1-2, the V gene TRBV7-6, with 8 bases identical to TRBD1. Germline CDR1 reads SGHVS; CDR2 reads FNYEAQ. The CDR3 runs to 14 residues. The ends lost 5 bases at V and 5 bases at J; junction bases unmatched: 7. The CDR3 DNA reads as TGTGCCAGCAGCCGTGGACAGGGCATTTATGGCTACACCTTC. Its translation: CASSRGQGIYGYTF.

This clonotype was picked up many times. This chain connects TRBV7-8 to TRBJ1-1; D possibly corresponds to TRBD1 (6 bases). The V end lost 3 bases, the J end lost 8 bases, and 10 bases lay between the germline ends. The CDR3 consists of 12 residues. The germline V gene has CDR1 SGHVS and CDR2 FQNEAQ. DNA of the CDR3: TGTGCCAGCAGCTTGGACAGAGAAGAAGCTTTCTTT. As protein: CASSLDREEAFF.

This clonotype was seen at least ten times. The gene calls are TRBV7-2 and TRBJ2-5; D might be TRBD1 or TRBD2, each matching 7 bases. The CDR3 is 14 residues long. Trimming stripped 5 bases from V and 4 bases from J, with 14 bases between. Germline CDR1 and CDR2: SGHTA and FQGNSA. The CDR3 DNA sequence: TGTGCCAGCAGCCTCCGCAGGGGGGGAGAGACCCAGTACTTC. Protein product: CASSLRRGGETQYF.

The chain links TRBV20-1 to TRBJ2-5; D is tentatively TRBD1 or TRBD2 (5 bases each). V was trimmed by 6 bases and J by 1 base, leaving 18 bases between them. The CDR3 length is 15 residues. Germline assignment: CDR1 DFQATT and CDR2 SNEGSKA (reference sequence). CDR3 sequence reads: CSASTAWDGQETQYF. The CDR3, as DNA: TGCAGTGCCAGCACCGCCTGGGACGGCCAAGAGACCCAGTACTTC.

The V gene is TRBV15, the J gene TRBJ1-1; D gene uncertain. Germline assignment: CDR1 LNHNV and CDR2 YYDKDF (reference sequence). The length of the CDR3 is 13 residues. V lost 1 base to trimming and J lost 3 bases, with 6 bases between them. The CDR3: CATSRVGDTEAFF. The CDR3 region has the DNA TGTGCCACCAGCAGAGTTGGGGACACTGAAGCTTTCTTT.

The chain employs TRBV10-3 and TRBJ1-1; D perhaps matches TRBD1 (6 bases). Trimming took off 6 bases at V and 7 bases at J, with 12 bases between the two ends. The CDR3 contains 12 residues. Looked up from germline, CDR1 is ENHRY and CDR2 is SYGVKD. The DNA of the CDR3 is TGTGCCATCAGCGCACAGGGCATTGAAGCTTTCTTT. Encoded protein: CAISAQGIEAFF.

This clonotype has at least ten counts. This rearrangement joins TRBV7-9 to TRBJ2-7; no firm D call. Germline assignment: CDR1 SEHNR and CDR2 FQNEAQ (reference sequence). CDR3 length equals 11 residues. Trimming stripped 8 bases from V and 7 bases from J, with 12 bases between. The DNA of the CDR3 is TGTGCCAGCTTAGGAGACACGGAGCAGTACTTC. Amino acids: CASLGDTEQYF.

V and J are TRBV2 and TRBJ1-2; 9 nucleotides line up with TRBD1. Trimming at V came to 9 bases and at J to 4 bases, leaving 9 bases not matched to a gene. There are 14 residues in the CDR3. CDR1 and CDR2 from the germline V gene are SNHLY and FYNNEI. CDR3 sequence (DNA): TGTGCCAGTGACCCTGGACAGGGGTCCTATGGCTACACCTTC. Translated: CASDPGQGSYGYTF.

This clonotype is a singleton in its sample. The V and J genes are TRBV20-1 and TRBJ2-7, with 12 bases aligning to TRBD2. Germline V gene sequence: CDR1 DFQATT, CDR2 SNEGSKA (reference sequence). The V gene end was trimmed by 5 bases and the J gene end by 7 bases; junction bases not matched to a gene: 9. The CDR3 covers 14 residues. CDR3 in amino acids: CSAHTSGRIYEQYF. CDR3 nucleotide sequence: TGCAGTGCTCACACTAGCGGGAGGATCTATGAGCAGTACTTC.

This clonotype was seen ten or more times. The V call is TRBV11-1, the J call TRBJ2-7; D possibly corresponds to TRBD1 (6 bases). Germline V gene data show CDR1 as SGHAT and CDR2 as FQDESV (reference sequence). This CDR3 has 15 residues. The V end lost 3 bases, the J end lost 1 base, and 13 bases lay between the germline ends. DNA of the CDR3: TGTGCCAGCAGCTTGCGTGACAGGACGTCCTACGAGCAGTACTTC. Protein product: CASSLRDRTSYEQYF.

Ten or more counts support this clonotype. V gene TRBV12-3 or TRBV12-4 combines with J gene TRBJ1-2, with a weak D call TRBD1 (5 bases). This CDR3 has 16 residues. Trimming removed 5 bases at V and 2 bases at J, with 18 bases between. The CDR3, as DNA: TGTGCCAGCAGTGGGGGATGGGGGGGAATCAACTATGGCTACACCTTC. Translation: CASSGGWGGINYGYTF.

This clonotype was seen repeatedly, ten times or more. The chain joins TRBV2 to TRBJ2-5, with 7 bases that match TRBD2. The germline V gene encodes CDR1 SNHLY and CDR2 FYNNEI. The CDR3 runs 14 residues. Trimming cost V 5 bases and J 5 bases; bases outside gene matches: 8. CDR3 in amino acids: CASSWTSKRETQYF. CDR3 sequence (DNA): TGTGCCAGCAGTTGGACTAGTAAGAGGGAGACCCAGTACTTC.